The T cell receptor (beta chain) under discussion was sequenced for a study of blood T cell repertoires in COVID-19 (dated by TCRdb to the early 2020s). Background on the whole study: The collaborator samples originated in the United States, Italy and Spain and spanned the acute and convalescent phases of COVID-19. The prospective study material was composed of cDNA or gDNA derived from T cells, B-cell-depleted T cells, or PBMCs. The dataset comprised deeply sampled blood TCRbeta repertoires from subjects exposed to, actively infected with, or recovered from COVID-19. A freely available public database, intended as a resource for researchers studying the immune response to SARS-CoV-2, is where the repertoires were released. The samples were drawn from two sources: the first 160 participants of the ongoing ImmuneRACE study, and about 1,300 subjects contributed by 6 global collaborators. The sample metadata nearly always contained a de-identified subject ID, COVID-19 status, age in years and sex. HLA class I and class II types, where available, came from metadata supplied by the sample provider rather than from assay-based typing. Results and caveats for the whole study, not just this receptor: The quantity of clinical and demographic metadata differed by source and by participant and was supplied without curation.

TCRbeta CDR3 regions were amplified from genomic DNA using the immunoSEQ Assay, a bias-controlled multiplex PCR. Per the original workflow: Nucleated cell counts per sample were estimated from amplification of reference gene primers within the assay. Sequence reads were collapsed and filtered to measure the absolute abundance of every unique TCRbeta CDR3 rearrangement. Productive Simpson clonality was computed per sample as the square root of Simpson's diversity index over productive rearrangements. Here the immuneACCESS table is served through TCRdb, limited to in-frame sequences with V and J called. Missing clones are a known gap in these copies; in checked studies unresolved V genes cover under half, and the rest lacks a known reason. V, J and clone size are those of that table, while D and trimming were read from the DNA. For this sample there are about 170,000 clones; approximately 86% appear just once. Roughly 3.3% of the sample is taken by the ten largest.

V is reduced by 8 bases and J by 2 bases, leaving a spacing of 18 bases between them. CDR1 MNHEY and CDR2 SVGAGI were looked up in the germline V gene. The CDR3 holds 15 amino acids from the cysteine to the phenylalanine. This entry keeps only the CDR3 DNA: 45 bases, framed from base 1. About this clone: Its antigen is still unknown. Base qualities were left out, and no much larger clone turns up one base away.

The collaborating institutions used their own protocols to collect whole blood in K2EDTA tubes. For TCRbeta analysis, collaborators shipped samples in one of three forms: frozen whole blood, isolated PBMCs, or DNA extracted from either of those sample types. The chain is encoded by TRBV6-5 joined to TRBJ2-5; no D gene can be assigned with confidence. The sequence was obtained from a man between 70 and 80 years old with acute or convalescent COVID-19. Sequenced input: peripheral blood. In nucleotide form, the sequence is TGTGCCAGCGAAGCAGGTGGCCCTTCTCAAGAGACCCAGTACTTC. This encodes CASEAGGPSQETQYF.